This record looks at one TCR beta chain sequence and its context. Its binding antigen is unknown. Base qualities are not recorded, but no much larger clone differs from it by a single base. The data are from a study of control samples from healthy donors and cancer patients (dated by TCRdb to about 2020). Libraries were made using the immunoSEQ multiplex PCR assay. The source is immuneACCESS, and TCRdb retained only in-frame sequences with V and J called. Part of the clones is not carried over; for the studies checked, unresolved V genes explain less than half of this, and the remainder is unexplained. The sample table lists about 110,000 clones, around nine tenths of them with a count of one. In total, the top ten clones hold approximately 18% of the sample. This TCR came from a woman aged 45 to 65 in good health. The sequencing input was blood.

Read as DNA, the sequence is TGTGCCAGCAGCCCGACAGGGCGGAATGACCCCCAGCATTTT. Its coded protein is CASSPTGRNDPQHF. This chain is built from TRBV9 and TRBJ1-5; 7 middle bases align to TRBD1. Taken from the germline V gene, the CDR1 and CDR2 loops are SGDLS and YYNGEE. The germline V and J ends show losses of 4 bases and 10 bases respectively, and no gene match explains 11 bases of the junction. From its cysteine to its phenylalanine, the CDR3 spans 14 amino acids. Only the CDR3 region is kept as DNA, spanning 42 bases read in frame from base 1.